The T cell receptor beta chain under discussion was sequenced for a study of blood T cell repertoires in COVID-19. Grouping used clinical history reported by participants in a survey and questionnaire. All recovered Cohort 3 donors got two negative PCRs, got clearance, or saw symptom resolution. The authors' processing: Reference gene primers were amplified, and this amplification served to estimate nucleated cell counts. Method: immunoSEQ multiplex PCR; TCRdb's copy keeps in-frame clones and lacks some. V, J and clone size reflect that table, while D and trimming were determined from the DNA. The data show some 120,000 clones, with over 80% seen just once and over 15% held by the top ten. The sample consisted of PBMCs or T cells enriched from blood (not recorded which). The sequence came from a man aged 30-40 years who had recovered from COVID-19.

The CDR3 loop reads CASSQNTGTSGKARLETQYF. CDR3 DNA: TGTGCCAGCAGCCAAAATACCGGGACTAGCGGGAAGGCACGGCTGGAGACCCAGTACTTC. The chain joins TRBV3-1 (or the pseudogene TRBV3-2) to TRBJ2-5; 13 bases align to TRBD2. Looked up from germline, CDR1 is LGHDT and CDR2 is YNNKEL (reference sequence). With V trimmed by 2 bases and J by 5 bases, 17 bases remained unmatched. This CDR3 has 20 residues.